This section outlines one TCR beta chain sequence together with its context. V gave up 3 bases and J gave up 4 bases; unmatched junction bases: 11. The V gene's germline CDR1 is SGDLS and CDR2 YYNGEE. The CDR3 contains 17 residues. In the original analysis: The authors estimated nucleated cell counts from reference gene primer amplification. Assay used: immunoSEQ multiplex PCR; TCRdb lists only in-frame clones, some missing. V, J and clone size reflect that table, while D and trimming were determined from the DNA. The table includes more than 45,000 clones, 80% to 90% detected once. This record belongs to a study of blood T cell repertoires in COVID-19.

This sequence joins TRBV9 and TRBJ2-2; 8 bases fit TRBD1. This receptor was taken from a man in his 60s with acute or convalescent COVID-19. Sequencing was performed on peripheral blood. CDR3 bases: TGTGCCAGCAGCGCCCGGACAGGGTTTTTTGGCACCGGGGAGCTGTTTTTT. Its protein is CASSARTGFFGTGELFF.